This T cell receptor (beta chain) is drawn from a study of T-cell reconstitution after alpha-beta-depleted transplantation in children. The study's findings and limits: Newly made T cells mostly supplied T-cell counts and diversity one year after transplant. Elevated TCRbeta diversity at day 60 was traced, in some patients, to surviving recipient T cells and thymic progenitors. Reports say that about two months after transplant, the alpha-beta T cells came out of several hundred graft clones that had expanded.

With 3 bases clipped from V and 2 bases from J, the junction kept 3 bases outside the gene matches. The CDR3 spans 16 residues. TCRbeta library preparation incorporated unique molecular identifiers. TCRdb reprocessed the PCR reads via MiXCR and lists one record per CDR3 protein. This table holds about 980,000 distinct CDR3 sequences, roughly 31% found once. This clonotype came up many times. Its antigen remains unidentified. The chain links TRBV12-3 or TRBV12-4 to TRBJ2-6; 8 bases map to TRBD2. The clonotype originates from a boy younger than two who had a stem cell transplant for SCID, so the T cells may come from the graft donor. The sample was PBMCs, mostly from graft donor cells, taken 360 days after TCRalphabeta/CD19-depleted stem cell transplant. The chain's CDR3 is CASSLDSGAGANVLTF. DNA of the CDR3: TGTGCCAGCAGTTTGGATAGCGGGGCTGGGGCCAACGTCCTGACTTTC.